These T cell receptor beta chains were read from a single sample in a study of T cell changes during pregnancy in multiple sclerosis. Assay used: immunoSEQ multiplex PCR; TCRdb lists only in-frame clones, some missing. The sample yields 95,000 to 150,000 clones, approximately 93% seen once. The starting material was peripheral blood, obtained before pregnancy. These receptors all stem from a female donor with multiple sclerosis, enrolled in a pregnancy study. The CDR3 runs from the conserved cysteine through the conserved F or W. D genes are given only for firm matches. Where a row states a size, it is once, few, many or the class of an expanded clone; other rows omit it.

few	TRBD1	TRBJ2-7	TRBV6-1	TGTGCCAGCAGTGGCCGGGACAGGGGGATGTTGGCCTACGAGCAGTACTTC	CASSGRDRGMLAYEQYF
.	TRBD1	TRBJ2-1	TRBV10-3	TGTGCCATCAGTGAGCGGACAGGGGGCGATGAGCAGTTCTTC	CAISERTGGDEQFF
.	TRBD1	TRBJ2-1	TRBV27	TGTGCCAGCAGTGCCAACCTGGACAGGTTAATCGCGTTCTTC	CASSANLDRLIAFF
.	TRBD2	TRBJ2-5	TRBV9	TGTGCCAGCAGCGTGGGGACGGGGGGGAGTGAGACCCAGTACTTC	CASSVGTGGSETQYF
once	TRBD2	TRBJ2-7	TRBV2	TGTGCCAGCAGCCAGGGACTAGCGACCTACGAGCAGTACTTC	CASSQGLATYEQYF
.	TRBD1	TRBJ2-7	TRBV6-5	TGTGCCAGCAGTCCCCGGGACAGGGGGTACTTC	CASSPRDRGYF
.	.	TRBJ2-1	TRBV5-1	TGCGCCAGCAGCTTTAGTCTGAGCGCCGAACCGGATGAGCAGTTCTTC	CASSFSLSAEPDEQFF
.	.	TRBJ1-2	TRBV19	TGTGCCAGTAGTCAGAATAACTATGGCTACACCTTC	CASSQNNYGYTF
.	TRBD1	TRBJ2-5	TRBV11-1	TGTGCCAGCAGCCCCCGGACAGGGGGTGGGCAAGAGACCCAGTACTTC	CASSPRTGGGQETQYF
.	TRBD1	TRBJ1-5	TRBV10-2	TGCGCCAGCAGGGACAGGGGGCAGTATCAGCCCCAGCATTTT	CASRDRGQYQPQHF
.	TRBD2	TRBJ2-3	TRBV30	TGTGCCTGGAGACTAGCGGACTTCACAGATACGCAGTATTTT	CAWRLADFTDTQYF
.	.	TRBJ2-1	TRBV30	TGTGCCTGGAGTGTAACGTTTGGAGACAATGAGCAGTTCTTC	CAWSVTFGDNEQFF
.	.	TRBJ2-7	TRBV2	TGTGCCAGCAGTGAAGGGGGCACGAGCTCCTACGAGCAGTACTTC	CASSEGGTSSYEQYF
.	.	TRBJ1-2	TRBV19	TGTGCCACCTCGAGGAACTATGGCTACACCTTC	CATSRNYGYTF
.	TRBD1	TRBJ2-1	TRBV27	TGTGCCAGCAGTCCCGGGACAGGGGTCAATGAGCAGTTCTTC	CASSPGTGVNEQFF
.	.	TRBJ2-1	TRBV30	TGTGCCTGGAGCCCAAACTACAATGAGCAGTTCTTC	CAWSPNYNEQFF
once	TRBD1	TRBJ1-5	TRBV23-1	TGCGCCAGCAGTCAAGACAGGGTACATCAGCCCCAGCATTTT	CASSQDRVHQPQHF
.	.	TRBJ2-6	TRBV6-1	TGTGCCAGCAGTGAAGACGGCGGCTCTGGGGCCAACGTCCTGACTTTC	CASSEDGGSGANVLTF